This TCR beta chain came from a study of T cell changes during pregnancy in multiple sclerosis. Data came from immunoSEQ multiplex PCR; TCRdb stores just in-frame clones and leaves some out. The sample consists of 40,000 to 45,000 clones, 70% to 90% of them appearing once. With 1 base removed from V and 3 bases from J, the gap between germline ends came to 9 bases. Germline CDR1 is SEHNR and CDR2 is FQNEAQ (reference sequence). This CDR3 region has 14 residues. The clonotype comes from a female donor in good health, enrolled as a control in a pregnancy study. The chain is built from TRBV7-9 and TRBJ2-5, with D perhaps TRBD2 (5 bases). Sequenced here: CD8+ T cells from peripheral blood mononuclear cells, sampled after pregnancy. The CDR3 loop is CASSLVLAEETQYF. The CDR3 DNA reads TGTGCCAGCAGCTTAGTGCTAGCCGAAGAGACCCAGTACTTC.